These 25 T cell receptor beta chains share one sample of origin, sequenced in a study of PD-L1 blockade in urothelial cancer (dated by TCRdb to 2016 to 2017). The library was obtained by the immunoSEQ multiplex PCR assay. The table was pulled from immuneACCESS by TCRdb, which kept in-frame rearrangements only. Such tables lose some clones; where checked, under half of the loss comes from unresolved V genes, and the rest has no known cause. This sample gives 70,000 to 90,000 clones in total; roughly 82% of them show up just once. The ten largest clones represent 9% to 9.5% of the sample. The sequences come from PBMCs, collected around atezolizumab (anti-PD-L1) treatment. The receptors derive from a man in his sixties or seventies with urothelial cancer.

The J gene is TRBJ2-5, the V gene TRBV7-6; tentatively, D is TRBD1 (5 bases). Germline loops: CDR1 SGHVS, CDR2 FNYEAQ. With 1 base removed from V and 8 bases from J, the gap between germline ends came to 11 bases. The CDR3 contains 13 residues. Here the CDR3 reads CASSLEGRDTQYF. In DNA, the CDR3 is TGTGCCAGCAGCTTAGAAGGCAGGGATACCCAGTACTTC.

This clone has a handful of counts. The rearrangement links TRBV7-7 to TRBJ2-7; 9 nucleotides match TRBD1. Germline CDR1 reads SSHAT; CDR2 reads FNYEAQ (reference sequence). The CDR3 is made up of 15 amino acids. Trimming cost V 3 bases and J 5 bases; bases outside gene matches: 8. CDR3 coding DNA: TGTGCCAGCAGCTTTCCGGACAGGGGTTACCACGAGCAGTACTTC. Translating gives CASSFPDRGYHEQYF.

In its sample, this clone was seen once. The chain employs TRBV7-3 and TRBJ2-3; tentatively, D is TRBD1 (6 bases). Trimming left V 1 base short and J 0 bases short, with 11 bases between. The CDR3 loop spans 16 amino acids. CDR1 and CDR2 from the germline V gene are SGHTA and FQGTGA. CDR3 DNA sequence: TGTGCCAGCAGCTTAAGTCGGCAGGGGAGCACAGATACGCAGTATTTT. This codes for CASSLSRQGSTDTQYF.

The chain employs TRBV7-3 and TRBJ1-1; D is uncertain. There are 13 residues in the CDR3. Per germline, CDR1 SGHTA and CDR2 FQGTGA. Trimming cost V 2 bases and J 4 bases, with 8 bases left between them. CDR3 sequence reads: CASSLGGSTEAFF. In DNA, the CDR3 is TGTGCCAGCAGCTTAGGAGGGAGCACTGAAGCTTTCTTT.

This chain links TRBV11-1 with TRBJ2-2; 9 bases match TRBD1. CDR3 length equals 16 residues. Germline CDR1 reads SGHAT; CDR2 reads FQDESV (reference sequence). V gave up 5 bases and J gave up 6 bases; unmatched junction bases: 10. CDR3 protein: CASSQTGQGWPGELFF. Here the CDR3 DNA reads TGTGCCAGCAGCCAGACCGGACAGGGGTGGCCCGGGGAGCTGTTTTTT.

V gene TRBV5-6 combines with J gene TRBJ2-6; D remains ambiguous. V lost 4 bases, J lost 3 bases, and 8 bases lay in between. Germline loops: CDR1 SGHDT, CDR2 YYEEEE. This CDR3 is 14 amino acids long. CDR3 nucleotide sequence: TGTGCCAGCAGCCCGGTTGATGGGGCCAACGTCCTGACTTTC. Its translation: CASSPVDGANVLTF.

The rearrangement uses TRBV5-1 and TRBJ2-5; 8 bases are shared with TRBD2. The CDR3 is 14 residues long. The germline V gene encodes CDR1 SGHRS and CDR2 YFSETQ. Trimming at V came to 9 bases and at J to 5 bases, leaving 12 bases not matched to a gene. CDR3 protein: CATASGGAWETQYF. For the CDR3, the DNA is TGCGCCACTGCGAGCGGGGGCGCATGGGAGACCCAGTACTTC.

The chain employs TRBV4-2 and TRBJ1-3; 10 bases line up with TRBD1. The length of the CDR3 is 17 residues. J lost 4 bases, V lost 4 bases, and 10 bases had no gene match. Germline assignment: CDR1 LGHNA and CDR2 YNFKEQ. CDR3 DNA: TGTGCCAGCAGCCCTCAAACCAGACAGGGGGCCGGAAACACCATATATTTT. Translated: CASSPQTRQGAGNTIYF.

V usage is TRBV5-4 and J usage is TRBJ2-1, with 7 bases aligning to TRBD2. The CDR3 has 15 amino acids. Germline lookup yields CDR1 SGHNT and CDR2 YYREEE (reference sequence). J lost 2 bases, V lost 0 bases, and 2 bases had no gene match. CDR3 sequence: CASSLVGGAYNEQFF. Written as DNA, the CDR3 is TGTGCCAGCAGCTTGGTGGGGGGGGCCTACAATGAGCAGTTCTTC.

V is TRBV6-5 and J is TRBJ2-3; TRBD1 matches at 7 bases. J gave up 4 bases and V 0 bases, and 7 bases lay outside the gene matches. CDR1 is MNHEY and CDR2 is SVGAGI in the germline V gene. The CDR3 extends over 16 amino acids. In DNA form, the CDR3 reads TGTGCCAGCAGTTACTCCACAGGGGTGGGGGCAGATACGCAGTATTTT. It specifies CASSYSTGVGADTQYF.

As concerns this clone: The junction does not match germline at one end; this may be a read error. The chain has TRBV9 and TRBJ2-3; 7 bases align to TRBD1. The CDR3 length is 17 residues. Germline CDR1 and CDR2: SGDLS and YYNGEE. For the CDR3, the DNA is TGTGCCAGCAGCGTAGAGGTGTACGTAGGGGGCACGGATACGCAGTATTTT. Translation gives CASSVEVYVGGTDTQYF.

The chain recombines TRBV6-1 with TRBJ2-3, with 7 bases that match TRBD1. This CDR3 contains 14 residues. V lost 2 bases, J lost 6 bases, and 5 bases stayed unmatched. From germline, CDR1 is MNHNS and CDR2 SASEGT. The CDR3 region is CASSEYRTGDTQYF. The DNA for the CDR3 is TGTGCCAGCAGTGAATATAGGACAGGCGATACGCAGTATTTT.

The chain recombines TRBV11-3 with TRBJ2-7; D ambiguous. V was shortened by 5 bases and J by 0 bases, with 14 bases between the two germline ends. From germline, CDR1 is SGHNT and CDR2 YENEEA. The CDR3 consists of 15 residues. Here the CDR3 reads CASSPRGDGSYEQYF. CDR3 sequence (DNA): TGTGCCAGCAGCCCCCGAGGAGACGGCTCCTACGAGCAGTACTTC.

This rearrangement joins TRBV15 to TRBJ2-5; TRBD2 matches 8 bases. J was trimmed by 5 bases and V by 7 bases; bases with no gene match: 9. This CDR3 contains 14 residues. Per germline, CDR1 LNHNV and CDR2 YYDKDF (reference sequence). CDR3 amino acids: CATTPGTRAETQYF. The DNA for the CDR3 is TGTGCCACCACCCCCGGGACTAGGGCGGAGACCCAGTACTTC.

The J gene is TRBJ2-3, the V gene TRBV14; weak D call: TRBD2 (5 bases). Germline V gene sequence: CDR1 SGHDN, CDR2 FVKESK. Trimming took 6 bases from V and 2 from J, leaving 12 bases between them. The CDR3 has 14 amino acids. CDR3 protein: CASRGVSFTDTQYF. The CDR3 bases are TGTGCCAGCAGGGGAGTCAGCTTCACAGATACGCAGTATTTT.

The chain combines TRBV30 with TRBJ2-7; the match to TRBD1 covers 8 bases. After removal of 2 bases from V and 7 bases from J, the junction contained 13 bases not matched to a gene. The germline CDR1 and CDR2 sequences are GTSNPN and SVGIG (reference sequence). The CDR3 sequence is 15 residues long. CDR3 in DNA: TGTGCCTGGAGTTTCAGACAGGGGCTACGGGGGGAGCAGTACTTC. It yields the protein CAWSFRQGLRGEQYF.

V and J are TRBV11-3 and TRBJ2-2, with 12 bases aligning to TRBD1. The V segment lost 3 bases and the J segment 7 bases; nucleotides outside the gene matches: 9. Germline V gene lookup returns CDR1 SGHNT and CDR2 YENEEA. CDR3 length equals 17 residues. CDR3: CASSFFPGTGGFGELFF. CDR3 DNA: TGTGCCAGCAGCTTCTTTCCCGGGACAGGGGGCTTCGGGGAGCTGTTTTTT.

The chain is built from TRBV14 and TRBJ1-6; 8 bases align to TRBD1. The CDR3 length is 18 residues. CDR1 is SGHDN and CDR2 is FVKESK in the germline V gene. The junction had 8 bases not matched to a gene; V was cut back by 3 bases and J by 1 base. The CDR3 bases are TGTGCCAGCAGCCATAGACAGGGGAGGGGATCCTATAATTCACCCCTCCACTTT. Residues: CASSHRQGRGSYNSPLHF.

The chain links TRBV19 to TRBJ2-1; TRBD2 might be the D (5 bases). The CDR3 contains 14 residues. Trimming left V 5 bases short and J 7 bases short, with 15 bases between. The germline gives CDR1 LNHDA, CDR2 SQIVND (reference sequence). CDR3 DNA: TGTGCCAGTAGTCTACTAGGACTTGCAAATGAGCAGTTCTTC. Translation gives CASSLLGLANEQFF.

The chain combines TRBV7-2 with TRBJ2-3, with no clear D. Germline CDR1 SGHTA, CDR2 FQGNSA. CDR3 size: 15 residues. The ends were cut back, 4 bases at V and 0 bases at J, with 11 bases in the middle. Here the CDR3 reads CASSSQARSTDTQYF. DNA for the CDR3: TGTGCCAGCAGCTCCCAAGCGCGAAGCACAGATACGCAGTATTTT. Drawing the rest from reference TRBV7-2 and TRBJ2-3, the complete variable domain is GAGVSQSPSNKVTEKGKDVELRCDPISGHTALYWYRQSLGQGLEFLIYFQGNSAPDKSGLPSDRFSAERTGGSVSTLTIQRTQQEDSAVYLCASSSQARSTDTQYFGPGTRLTVL.

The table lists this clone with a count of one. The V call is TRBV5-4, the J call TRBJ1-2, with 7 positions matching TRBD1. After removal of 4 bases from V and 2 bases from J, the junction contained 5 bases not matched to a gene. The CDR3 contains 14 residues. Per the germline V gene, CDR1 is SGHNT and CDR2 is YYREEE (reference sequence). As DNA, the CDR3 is TGTGCCAGCAGCGCGGGGACAGACAACTATGGCTACACCTTC. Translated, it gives CASSAGTDNYGYTF.

Written as DNA, the CDR3 is TGTGCCAGCAGCCATTCCGCACAGGGGCGCTATGGCTACACCTTC. It yields the protein CASSHSAQGRYGYTF. The chain employs TRBV14 and TRBJ1-2, with 7 positions matching TRBD1. This CDR3 is built from 15 residues. The germline V gene encodes CDR1 SGHDN and CDR2 FVKESK. Germline trimming cut 3 bases from V and 4 bases from J; bases unmatched to any gene: 8.

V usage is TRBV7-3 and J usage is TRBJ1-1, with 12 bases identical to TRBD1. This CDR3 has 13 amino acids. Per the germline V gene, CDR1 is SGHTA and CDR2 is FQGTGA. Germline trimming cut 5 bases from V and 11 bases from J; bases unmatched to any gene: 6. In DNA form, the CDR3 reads TGTGCCAGCAGCCCCGGGACAGGGGGCTGGGCTTTCTTT. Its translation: CASSPGTGGWAFF.

The CDR3 loop is CASSLAGSDGYTF. The DNA for the CDR3 is TGCGCCAGCAGCTTGGCCGGGTCCGATGGCTACACCTTC. V is TRBV5-1 and J is TRBJ1-2; D is uncertain. CDR3 length: 13 residues. From germline, CDR1 is SGHRS and CDR2 YFSETQ. Trimming pared 0 bases from V and 6 bases from J, leaving 9 bases between. The entire variable domain, with the rest obtained from reference TRBV5-1 and TRBJ1-2, is as follows: KAGVTQTPRYLIKTRGQQVTLSCSPISGHRSVSWYQQTPGQGLQFLFEYFSETQRNKGNFPGRFSGRQFSNSRSEMNVSTLELGDSALYLCASSLAGSDGYTFGSGTRLTVV.

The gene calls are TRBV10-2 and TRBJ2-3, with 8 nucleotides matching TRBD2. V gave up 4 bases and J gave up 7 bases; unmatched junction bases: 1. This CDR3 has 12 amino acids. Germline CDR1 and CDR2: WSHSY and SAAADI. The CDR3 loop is CASSGTSNTQYF. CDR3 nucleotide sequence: TGCGCCAGCAGTGGGACTAGCAATACGCAGTATTTT.